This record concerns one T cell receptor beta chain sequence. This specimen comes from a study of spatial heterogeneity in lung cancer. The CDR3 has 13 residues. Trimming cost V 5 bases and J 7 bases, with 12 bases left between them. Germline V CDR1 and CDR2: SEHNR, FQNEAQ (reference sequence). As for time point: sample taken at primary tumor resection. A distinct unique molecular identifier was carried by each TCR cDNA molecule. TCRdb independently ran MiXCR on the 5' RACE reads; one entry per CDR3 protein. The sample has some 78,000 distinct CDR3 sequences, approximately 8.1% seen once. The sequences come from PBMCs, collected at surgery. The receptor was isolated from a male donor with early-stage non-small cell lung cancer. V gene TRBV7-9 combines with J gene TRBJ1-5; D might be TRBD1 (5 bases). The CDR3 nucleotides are TGTGCCAGCAGCCCCAGGGAGGAGCAGCCCCAGCATTTT. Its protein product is CASSPREEQPQHF.